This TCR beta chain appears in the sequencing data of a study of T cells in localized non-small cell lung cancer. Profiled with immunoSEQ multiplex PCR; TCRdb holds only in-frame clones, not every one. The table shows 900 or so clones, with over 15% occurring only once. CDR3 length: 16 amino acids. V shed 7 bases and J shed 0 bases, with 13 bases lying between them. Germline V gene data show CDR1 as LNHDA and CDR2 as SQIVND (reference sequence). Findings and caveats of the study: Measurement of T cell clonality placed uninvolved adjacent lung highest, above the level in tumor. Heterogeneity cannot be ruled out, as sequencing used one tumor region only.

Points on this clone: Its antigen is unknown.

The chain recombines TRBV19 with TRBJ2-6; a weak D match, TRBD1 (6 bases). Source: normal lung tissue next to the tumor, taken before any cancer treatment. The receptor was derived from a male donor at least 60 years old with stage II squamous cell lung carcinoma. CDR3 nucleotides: TGTGCCAGTAAGATAGGGGGTGGCTCTGGGGCCAACGTCCTGACTTTC. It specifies CASKIGGGSGANVLTF.